The clone carrying this T cell receptor beta chain was picked up many times. The antigen is unknown. This sample stems from a study of regulatory T cells in long-lasting Graves disease. Time point indicated: persistent/refractory GD, antithyroid drugs over 5 years with positive TRAb. The TCR library used RNA extracted from PBMCs. Study-wide results and caveats: Whereas roughly 1,000 public clonotypes were shared by new patients, persistent patients shared more, at under 3,000.

Germline V gene data show CDR1 as MDHEN and CDR2 as SYDVKM. V gave up 3 bases and J gave up 2 bases, with 11 bases separating them. The CDR3 runs 15 residues. CDR3-region Arm-PCR and iRepertoire HTBI primers produced the TCR beta libraries. The authors' processing: From all samples, identification returned roughly 15 TRBJ and approximately 61 TRBV segments. TCRdb independently ran MiXCR on the multiplex PCR reads; one entry per CDR3 protein. The V and J calls and clone size are TCRdb's, not the authors'. The sample shows roughly 450,000 distinct CDR3 sequences, less than 25% of them seen only once. The sequenced sample was peripheral blood mononuclear cells (PBMCs), obtained when the disease was refractory, from a patient treated with antithyroid drugs. This TCR derives from a female donor with Graves disease. This chain links TRBV28 with TRBJ1-5; D remains ambiguous. The CDR3 DNA is TGTGCCAGCAGTTTCCTCCTCTTCGGCAATCAGCCCCAGCATTTT. Protein sequence: CASSFLLFGNQPQHF.